This TCR beta chain appears in the sequencing data of a study of STAT5B mutations in CD4+ large granular lymphocyte leukemia. Here immunoSEQ multiplex PCR was the method, and the copy in TCRdb shows in-frame clones only, minus some. This table has 31,000 or so clones, approximately 79% appearing once. Study-wide results and caveats: CD4-sorted patient repertoires seemed more clonal than healthy CD4+ repertoires.

V lost 5 bases, J lost 8 bases, and 24 bases lay in between. The CDR3 runs 17 residues. The germline V gene encodes CDR1 SGHTA and CDR2 FQGNSA. With respect to this clone: Its antigen is currently unknown.

The chain has TRBV7-2 and TRBJ1-4; weak D call: TRBD1 (6 bases). The clonotype originates from a human donor in good health. Sequenced sample: CD4+ T cells from blood buffy coats. The CDR3 here is CASSPSGGAGVGEKLFF. CDR3 coding DNA: TGTGCCAGCAGCCCCTCCGGAGGGGCAGGGGTGGGCGAAAAACTGTTTTTT.